The clone carrying this T cell receptor (beta chain) was counted only a few times. The antigen is not known. This specimen belongs to a study of identical twins. Template switching (which added a universal primer site) was used, and cDNA carried unique molecular identifiers. TCRdb reprocessed the 5' RACE reads via MiXCR and lists one record per CDR3 protein. The sample includes roughly 250,000 distinct CDR3 sequences, more than 12% of them seen just once. Study conclusions and caveats: Conclusions were based on cross-sectional statistical analysis, without following the same donors. Carriage of fewer insertions was seen in abundant cord blood beta clonotypes, whereas memory repertoires showed none.

Trimming took 6 bases from V and 3 from J, leaving 15 bases between them. The CDR3 totals 15 residues. Germline CDR1 reads MNHNS; CDR2 reads SASEGT. This chain uses TRBV6-1 with TRBJ1-5, with no clear D. Material for sequencing was memory (CD45RO+) T cells sorted from blood. The clonotype comes from a woman aged 18-29 years in good health. The CDR3 DNA is TGTGCCAGCAGCCCCTCGCGGCAGTTCAATCAGCCCCAGCATTTT. As protein: CASSPSRQFNQPQHF.